The clone carrying this TCR beta chain occurred many times. Antigen: not known. The data belong to a study of T cells in Graves' hyperthyroidism and ophthalmopathy. Graves' hyperthyroidism showing no ophthalmopathy progression within 18 months was considered stable. The V segment lost 4 bases and the J segment 4 bases; nucleotides outside the gene matches: 10. Germline assignment: CDR1 SGHRS and CDR2 YFSETQ. The CDR3 totals 15 residues. TCR beta CDR3 sequences were amplified from RNA transcripts. When the TCR CDR3 underwent first-round RT-PCR, the HTBI primer set was used. TCRdb reanalysed the multiplex PCR reads using MiXCR and keeps one entry per CDR3 protein. The sample holds 360,000 or so distinct CDR3 sequences, approximately 19% seen once. Study-wide findings and caveats: The model made its ophthalmopathy prediction, and onset followed a median approximately 6.5 months later.

The chain employs TRBV5-1 and TRBJ2-7; 8 bases map to TRBD2. This TCR was recovered from a woman between 18 and 29 years old with Graves' hyperthyroidism. Sequenced sample: blood. Written as DNA, the CDR3 is TGCGCCAGCAGCACCGCGGGGGGTAGCCTTTACGAGCAGTACTTC. This gives the protein CASSTAGGSLYEQYF. Full variable domain (remainder filled in from reference TRBV5-1 and TRBJ2-7): KAGVTQTPRYLIKTRGQQVTLSCSPISGHRSVSWYQQTPGQGLQFLFEYFSETQRNKGNFPGRFSGRQFSNSRSEMNVSTLELGDSALYLCASSTAGGSLYEQYFGPGTRLTVT.